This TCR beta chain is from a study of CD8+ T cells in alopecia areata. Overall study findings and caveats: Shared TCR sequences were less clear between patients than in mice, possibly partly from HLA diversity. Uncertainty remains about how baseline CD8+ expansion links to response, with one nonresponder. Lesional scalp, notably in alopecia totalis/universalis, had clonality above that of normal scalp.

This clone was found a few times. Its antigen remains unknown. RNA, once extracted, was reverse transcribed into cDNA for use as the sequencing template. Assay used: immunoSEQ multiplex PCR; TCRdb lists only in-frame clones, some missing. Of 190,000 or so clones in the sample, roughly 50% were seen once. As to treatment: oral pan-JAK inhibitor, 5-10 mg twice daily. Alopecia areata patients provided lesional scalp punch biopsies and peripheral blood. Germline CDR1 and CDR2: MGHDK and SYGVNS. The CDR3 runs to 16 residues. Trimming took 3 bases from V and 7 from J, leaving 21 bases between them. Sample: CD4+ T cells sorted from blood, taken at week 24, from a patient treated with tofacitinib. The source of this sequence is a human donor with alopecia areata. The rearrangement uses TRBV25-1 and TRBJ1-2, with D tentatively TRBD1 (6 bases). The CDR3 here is CASSEAGEEGVVGYTF. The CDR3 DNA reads TGTGCCAGCAGTGAGGCAGGGGAAGAGGGTGTGGTTGGCTACACCTTC.